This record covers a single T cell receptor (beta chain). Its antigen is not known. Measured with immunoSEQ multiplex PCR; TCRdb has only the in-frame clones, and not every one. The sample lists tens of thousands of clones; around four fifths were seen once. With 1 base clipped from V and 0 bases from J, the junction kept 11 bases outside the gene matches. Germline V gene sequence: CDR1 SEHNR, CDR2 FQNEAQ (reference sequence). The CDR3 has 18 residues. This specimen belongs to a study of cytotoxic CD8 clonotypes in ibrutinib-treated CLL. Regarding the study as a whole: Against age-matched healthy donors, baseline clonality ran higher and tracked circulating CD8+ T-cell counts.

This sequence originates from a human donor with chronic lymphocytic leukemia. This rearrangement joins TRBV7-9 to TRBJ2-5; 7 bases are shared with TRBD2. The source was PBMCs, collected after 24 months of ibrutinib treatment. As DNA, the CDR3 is TGTGCCAGCAGCTTAGGCCTAGCGGCCCTAAGGGACCAAGAGACCCAGTACTTC. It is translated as CASSLGLAALRDQETQYF.